One and the same sample provided the 9 T cell receptor beta chains below, sequenced in a study of T cell repertoires in cytomegalovirus infection. TCRdb reanalysed the reads using MiXCR and keeps one entry per CDR3 protein. The sample yields approximately 500,000 distinct CDR3 sequences, around 27% seen once. Sequenced input: PBMCs. Receptors were obtained from a human donor in good health (CMV status not recorded). Some clones in this sample may be carry-over from other donors' samples.

This clonotype showed up just a few times. The chain links TRBV7-2 to TRBJ1-1; 9 bases agree with TRBD1. The germline CDR1 and CDR2 sequences are SGHTA and FQGNSA. This CDR3 spans 16 amino acids. Trimming took 5 bases from V and 0 from J; bases not matched to a gene: 7. CDR3 sequence: CASSVSRDRVNTEAFF. In nucleotides, the CDR3 is TGTGCCAGCAGCGTATCTAGGGACAGGGTGAACACTGAAGCTTTCTTT.

This clonotype was detected only once. The chain links TRBV20-1 to TRBJ2-3; D gene uncertain. The V end was cut by 1 base, the J end by 0 bases, with 8 bases between. CDR1 DFQATT and CDR2 SNEGSKA come from the germline V gene (reference sequence). The CDR3 is 14 residues long. The CDR3 reads CSARAGTSTDTQYF. The CDR3 coding sequence is TGCAGTGCTAGAGCCGGAACTAGCACAGATACGCAGTATTTT.

This chain uses TRBV12-3 or TRBV12-4 with TRBJ2-7; TRBD1 aligns across 7 bases. The CDR3 sequence is 14 residues long. The V gene end was trimmed by 1 base and the J gene end by 6 bases; junction bases not matched to a gene: 6. The CDR3 reads CASSLVGTEGEQYF. CDR3 DNA: TGTGCCAGCAGTTTAGTTGGGACAGAAGGCGAGCAGTACTTC.

The chain couples TRBV6-2 or TRBV6-3 to TRBJ1-2; D may be TRBD1 (6 bases). This CDR3 has 14 amino acids. Germline CDR1 MNHEY, CDR2 SVGEGT. V lost 5 bases, J lost 8 bases, and 18 bases lay in between. CDR3 sequence (DNA): TGTGCCAGCAGTGGGGGGAACAGGGACGACGGCTACACCTTC. It is translated as CASSGGNRDDGYTF.

V and J are TRBV29-1 and TRBJ1-2; 7 nucleotides line up with TRBD1. Looked up from germline, CDR1 is SQVTM and CDR2 is ANQGSEA. The CDR3 totals 13 residues. V was pared by 4 bases and J by 6 bases, with 8 bases of the junction left unmatched. CDR3 protein: CSVARQGGNGYTF. As DNA, the CDR3 is TGCAGCGTTGCCCGACAGGGCGGCAATGGCTACACCTTC. Full variable domain (rest looked up from reference TRBV29-1 and TRBJ1-2): SAVISQKPSRDICQRGTSLTIQCQVDSQVTMMFWYRQQPGQSLTLIATANQGSEATYESGFVIDKFPISRPNLTFSTLTVSNMSPEDSSIYLCSVARQGGNGYTFGSGTRLTVV.

DNA for the CDR3: TGTGCCAGCAGTTACTCGGGGACTGGGACCTGGACGAGGGATGAGCAGTTCTTC. Its translation: CASSYSGTGTWTRDEQFF. The V and J genes are TRBV6-2 or TRBV6-3 and TRBJ2-1, with D possibly being TRBD2 (6 bases). CDR3 size: 18 residues. The germline V gene has CDR1 MNHEY and CDR2 SVGEGT. Between the trimmed V and J ends, which lost 0 bases and 8 bases, there was a span of 23 bases.

Only a few counts were recorded for this clonotype. The CDR3 DNA reads as TGTGCCAGTAGTTTACGGACTAGATACACCGGGGAGCTGTTTTTT. This encodes CASSLRTRYTGELFF. This sequence joins TRBV19 and TRBJ2-2, with 7 bases fitting TRBD2. Trimming cost V 5 bases and J 3 bases; bases outside gene matches: 6. The length of the CDR3 is 15 residues. CDR1 is LNHDA, CDR2 SQIVND, per germline (reference sequence).

The chain recombines TRBV20-1 with TRBJ2-1; 12 bases agree with TRBD2. The V gene end was trimmed by 3 bases and the J gene end by 4 bases; junction bases not matched to a gene: 4. This CDR3 has 15 residues. Germline CDR1 reads DFQATT; CDR2 reads SNEGSKA (reference sequence). CDR3 residues: CSASPGTSGYNEQFF. The CDR3 DNA reads TGCAGTGCTAGTCCCGGGACTAGCGGGTACAATGAGCAGTTCTTC.

This clonotype was picked up many times. The genes are TRBV7-8 and TRBJ1-1; D uncertain. Trimming removed 3 bases from V and 1 base from J, with 6 bases in between. Germline CDR1 SGHVS, CDR2 FQNEAQ. The CDR3 is 13 residues long. CDR3 sequence reads: CASSFDGNTEAFF. CDR3 DNA: TGTGCCAGCAGCTTCGATGGGAACACTGAAGCTTTCTTT.